This passage covers 26 T cell receptor beta chains from one sample sequenced in a study of CD8+ T cells in alopecia areata. Investigators isolated RNA and reverse transcribed it into cDNA to act as the sequencing template. Profiling relied on immunoSEQ multiplex PCR, and the TCRdb table lists in-frame clones only, not all of them. The sample includes fewer than 150,000 clones, roughly 50% seen only once; the top ten take just under 30%. Sample treatment: oral pan-JAK inhibitor, 5-10 mg twice daily. Sequencing used CD8+ T cells sorted from blood, obtained at week 4, from a patient treated with tofacitinib. The receptor source for this set is a human donor with alopecia areata.

The genes are TRBV13 and TRBJ2-7; the match to TRBD1 covers 8 bases. Germline lookup yields CDR1 PRHDT and CDR2 FYEKMQ (reference sequence). The V gene end was trimmed by 2 bases and the J gene end by 4 bases; junction bases not matched to a gene: 7. There are 15 residues in the CDR3. The CDR3 sequence: CASSLTAQGAYEQYF. In DNA form, the CDR3 reads TGTGCCAGCAGCTTAACGGCCCAGGGGGCTTACGAGCAGTACTTC.

Regarding this clone: Relative to the germline gene, one junction end is altered; a read error may explain this. The rearrangement links TRBV5-4 to TRBJ1-2; unclear D gene. The length of the CDR3 is 16 residues. Germline CDR1 is SGHNT and CDR2 is YYREEE (reference sequence). CDR3: CASSQEESFAGYGYTF. CDR3 sequence (DNA): TGCGCCAGCAGCCAAGAAGAATCGTTCGCGGGCTATGGCTACACCTTC.

This rearrangement joins TRBV18 to TRBJ2-5; 8 bases are shared with TRBD1. Germline CDR1 reads KGHSH; CDR2 reads LQKENI. The V segment lost 3 bases and the J segment 5 bases; nucleotides outside the gene matches: 8. CDR3 length: 15 amino acids. CDR3 region: CASSPTTGEQETQYF. CDR3 coding DNA: TGTGCCAGCTCACCCACGACAGGGGAGCAGGAGACCCAGTACTTC.

In DNA form, the CDR3 reads TGTGCCAGCAGTGAAGTGGGGGGAATGGGCTACGAGCAGTACTTC. It encodes CASSEVGGMGYEQYF. The V call is TRBV25-1, the J call TRBJ2-7, with a possible D match to TRBD2 (6 bases). Trimming removed 2 bases at V and 3 bases at J, with 14 bases between. Germline V CDR1 and CDR2: MGHDK, SYGVNS. The CDR3 length is 15 residues.

The genes are TRBV30 and TRBJ1-1, with D tentatively TRBD1 (5 bases). The CDR3 spans 13 residues. The V and J ends lost 2 bases and 8 bases respectively, with 15 bases between them. Per the germline V gene, CDR1 is GTSNPN and CDR2 is SVGIG (reference sequence). The CDR3 DNA reads TGTGCCTGGAGTCTCGAGGAAGGGGTAGAAGCTTTCTTT. Residues: CAWSLEEGVEAFF. Full variable domain (remainder filled in from reference TRBV30 and TRBJ1-1): SQTIHQWPATLVQPVGSPLSLECTVEGTSNPNLYWYRQAAGRGLQLLFYSVGIGQISSEVPQNLSASRPQDRQFILSSKKLLLSDSGFYLCAWSLEEGVEAFFGQGTRLTVV.

This rearrangement joins TRBV30 to TRBJ2-6, with D possibly matching TRBD2 (6 bases). V was pared by 8 bases and J by 0 bases, with 14 bases between. Germline V gives CDR1 GTSNPN, CDR2 SVGIG (reference sequence). The CDR3 runs 15 residues. Here the CDR3 DNA reads TGTGCCCGGGACTCACCAATCTCTGGGGCCAACGTCCTGACTTTC. Translating gives CARDSPISGANVLTF.

This chain connects TRBV29-1 to TRBJ1-2, with 7 bases aligning to TRBD1. Germline values: CDR1 SQVTM, CDR2 ANQGSEA. There are 14 residues in the CDR3. Trimming cost V 3 bases and J 4 bases; bases outside gene matches: 8. For the CDR3, the DNA is TGCAGCGTTGACTCGGGACAGCTTTCCTATGGCTACACCTTC. Protein product: CSVDSGQLSYGYTF.

The chain employs TRBV7-7 and TRBJ2-7; TRBD1 aligns across 8 bases. CDR3 length: 15 residues. The germline V gene encodes CDR1 SSHAT and CDR2 FNYEAQ (reference sequence). Trimming cost V 1 base and J 4 bases; bases outside gene matches: 6. This CDR3 is CASSLVQGASYEQYF. Here the CDR3 DNA reads TGTGCCAGCAGCTTAGTCCAGGGGGCCTCTTACGAGCAGTACTTC. The full variable domain, completed using reference TRBV7-7 and TRBJ2-7, is GAGVSQSPRYKVTKRGQDVTLRCDPISSHATLYWYQQALGQGPEFLTYFNYEAQPDKSGLPSDRFSAERPEGSISTLTIQRTEQRDSAMYRCASSLVQGASYEQYFGPGTRLTVT.

This chain uses TRBV7-9 with TRBJ2-1, with D perhaps matching TRBD1 (5 bases). Looked up from germline, CDR1 is SEHNR and CDR2 is FQNEAQ (reference sequence). The CDR3 totals 15 residues. The germline V and J ends were trimmed by 0 bases and 7 bases, with 13 bases remaining between them. DNA of the CDR3: TGTGCCAGCAGCTTAGCTCAGGGAATTAAGAATGAGCAGTTCTTC. This codes for CASSLAQGIKNEQFF.

This chain links TRBV28 with TRBJ1-1; D not resolved. The CDR3 totals 14 residues. CDR1 and CDR2 (germline): MDHEN, SYDVKM. The germline V and J ends were trimmed by 6 bases and 9 bases, with 20 bases remaining between them. Here the CDR3 reads CASSSRGGEVKAFF. The DNA for the CDR3 is TGTGCCAGCAGCAGTCGGGGTGGAGAAGTTAAAGCTTTCTTT.

V is TRBV29-1 and J is TRBJ2-7; 8 bases map to TRBD1. Per the germline V gene, CDR1 is SQVTM and CDR2 is ANQGSEA. With 7 bases clipped from V and 2 bases from J, the junction kept 4 bases outside the gene matches. The CDR3 sequence is 12 residues long. In DNA, the CDR3 is TGCAGCGGACAGGGGAGGACCTACGAGCAGTACTTC. Its protein is CSGQGRTYEQYF.

The rearrangement joins TRBV27 to TRBJ1-5; maybe TRBD1 (5 bases). CDR3 length equals 13 residues. Deletions cut 9 bases from V and 4 bases from J, with 13 bases between. Germline CDR1 reads MNHEY; CDR2 reads SMNVEV (reference sequence). The CDR3 DNA is TGTGCCAGTAGAGGGGCAGGGAATCAGCCCCAGCATTTT. It encodes CASRGAGNQPQHF.

This clone was seen only a few times. The V gene is TRBV29-1, the J gene TRBJ2-3; no firm D call. In germline, CDR1 is SQVTM, CDR2 ANQGSEA. This CDR3 has 12 amino acids. V was pared by 3 bases and J by 2 bases, with 6 bases between. Written as DNA, the CDR3 is TGCAGCGTTGAGGTCGCCACAGATACGCAGTATTTT. Protein product: CSVEVATDTQYF.

This sequence joins TRBV15 and TRBJ2-2; no reliable D call. Trimming cost V 0 bases and J 4 bases, with 9 bases left between them. Germline lookup yields CDR1 LNHNV and CDR2 YYDKDF (reference sequence). This CDR3 is built from 15 residues. The CDR3, as DNA: TGTGCCACCAGCAGAGAAGCAACGGTCACCGGGGAGCTGTTTTTT. This encodes CATSREATVTGELFF.

The chain couples TRBV29-1 to TRBJ2-2; TRBD1 agrees at 7 bases. Per the germline V gene, CDR1 is SQVTM and CDR2 is ANQGSEA. Trimming took 5 bases from V and 5 from J; bases not matched to a gene: 11. The CDR3 contains 15 residues. The CDR3: CSVTPDRVGTGELFF. CDR3 sequence (DNA): TGCAGCGTTACCCCTGACAGGGTGGGAACCGGGGAGCTGTTTTTT.

The chain employs TRBV29-1 and TRBJ2-3; 7 positions agree with TRBD1. CDR1 and CDR2 (germline): SQVTM, ANQGSEA. The CDR3 is 15 residues long. Trimming cost V 3 bases and J 5 bases; bases outside gene matches: 11. CDR3 in amino acids: CSVDPDRLTVDTQYF. In DNA form, the CDR3 reads TGCAGCGTTGACCCGGACAGGTTGACAGTAGATACGCAGTATTTT.

The chain links TRBV7-3 to TRBJ2-7; D unresolved. The length of the CDR3 is 13 residues. Germline loops: CDR1 SGHTA, CDR2 FQGTGA. V lost 6 bases and J lost 2, with 11 bases in between. CDR3 loop: CASSPPPAYEQYF. In DNA form, the CDR3 reads TGTGCCAGCAGTCCCCCCCCGGCCTACGAGCAGTACTTC.

There are a few counts of this clone. CDR3 sequence: CSVVGLISGANVLTF. CDR3 nucleotides: TGCAGCGTAGTGGGACTGATCTCTGGGGCCAACGTCCTGACTTTC. This chain connects TRBV29-1 to TRBJ2-6, with D perhaps matching TRBD2 (6 bases). This CDR3 region has 15 residues. The ends were cut back, 6 bases at V and 0 bases at J, with 12 bases in the middle. The germline V gene encodes CDR1 SQVTM and CDR2 ANQGSEA.

The chain employs TRBV13 and TRBJ2-2; 7 nucleotides match TRBD1. The germline V gene encodes CDR1 PRHDT and CDR2 FYEKMQ (reference sequence). Germline trimming cut 5 bases from V and 3 bases from J; bases unmatched to any gene: 6. The CDR3 extends over 15 amino acids. The CDR3 coding sequence is TGTGCCAGCAGCCTCCGGGACAGTTACACCGGGGAGCTGTTTTTT. Translated, it gives CASSLRDSYTGELFF.

This chain connects TRBV2 to TRBJ2-2; TRBD1 matches at 8 bases. Per germline, CDR1 SNHLY and CDR2 FYNNEI. This CDR3 region has 17 residues. J was trimmed by 0 bases and V by 1 base; bases with no gene match: 4. CDR3 in DNA: TGTGCCAGCAGTGAAGGGATGACAGGGGCGAACACCGGGGAGCTGTTTTTT. It translates to CASSEGMTGANTGELFF.

The rearrangement links TRBV9 to TRBJ1-5, with D tentatively TRBD1 (5 bases). The CDR3 sequence is 15 residues long. Trimming cost V 0 bases and J 6 bases, with 13 bases left between them. Per germline, CDR1 SGDLS and CDR2 YYNGEE. The CDR3 nucleotides are TGTGCCAGCAGCGTAGGAGGGGCGGGCGGTCAGCCCCAGCATTTT. Amino acids: CASSVGGAGGQPQHF.

In its sample, this clone was seen a few times. The CDR3 reads CSVARGGYNEQFF. DNA for the CDR3: TGCAGCGTTGCCCGGGGGGGTTACAATGAGCAGTTCTTC. The chain joins TRBV29-1 to TRBJ2-1; TRBD2 matches at 8 bases. Trimming cost V 4 bases and J 4 bases; bases outside gene matches: 3. The germline gives CDR1 SQVTM, CDR2 ANQGSEA. The CDR3 spans 13 residues.

This chain connects TRBV29-1 to TRBJ2-2; D is ambiguous. The CDR3 is made up of 12 amino acids. Germline CDR1 reads SQVTM; CDR2 reads ANQGSEA. Deletions cut 7 bases from V and 7 bases from J, with 13 bases between. The CDR3 nucleotides are TGCAGCGGGGAAGGTCTTGGCGGGGAGCTGTTTTTT. Amino acids: CSGEGLGGELFF.

Only a few counts were recorded for this clone. This chain joins TRBV29-1 and TRBJ2-7; D might be TRBD2 (5 bases). This CDR3 has 13 residues. Germline V gives CDR1 SQVTM, CDR2 ANQGSEA. V dropped 3 bases and J dropped 2 bases, with 11 bases sitting between them. The CDR3 DNA is TGCAGCGTTGAGGCCGGGGTCGCCTACGAGCAGTACTTC. Translation gives CSVEAGVAYEQYF.

The CDR3, as DNA: TGTGCCTGGCATGGAAACACCATATATTTT. Translating it yields CAWHGNTIYF. The rearrangement links TRBV2 to TRBJ1-3; D gene ambiguous. The V end was cut by 11 bases, the J end by 3 bases, with 5 bases between. Germline V gives CDR1 SNHLY, CDR2 FYNNEI. This CDR3 is 10 amino acids long.

This clone was seen more than once but under ten times. The chain has TRBV28 and TRBJ1-2; D ambiguous. V lost 7 bases and J lost 6, with 12 bases in between. Germline V gene lookup returns CDR1 MDHEN and CDR2 SYDVKM. The CDR3 spans 12 residues. CDR3 sequence: CASTVGGDGYTF. The CDR3 DNA reads as TGTGCCAGCACCGTGGGCGGCGATGGCTACACCTTC.